The 32 T cell receptor beta chains listed next were all sequenced from one sample in a study of T cell responses to AZD1222 COVID-19 vaccine. Only in-frame clones appear in the TCRdb table, and some are missing; sequencing was by immunoSEQ multiplex PCR. The data hold around 130,000 clones, with over 75% observed a single time. The material was peripheral blood, obtained on day 0 of AZD1222 vaccination. The receptors stem from an adult in good health.

The chain couples TRBV10-3 to TRBJ2-1, with 10 nucleotides matching TRBD2. V trimming: 6 bases; J trimming: 2 bases; junction bases outside the gene matches: 4. The CDR3 totals 15 residues. Germline loops: CDR1 ENHRY, CDR2 SYGVKD. In DNA form, the CDR3 reads TGTGCCATCAGGGAGCGGGAGGGGGCCTACAATGAGCAGTTCTTC. Translating gives CAIREREGAYNEQFF.

Comments on this clone: The junction shows a germline mismatch at one end, possibly a read error. This chain links TRBV19 with TRBJ2-5; a weak D match, TRBD1 (5 bases). CDR3 length: 14 residues. In germline, CDR1 is LNHDA, CDR2 SQIVND (reference sequence). CDR3 residues: CASSIRAGQATQYF. CDR3 nucleotide sequence: TGTGCCAGTAGTATAAGGGCAGGGCAAGCGACCCAGTACTTC.

This chain links TRBV7-8 with TRBJ2-7; D could derive from TRBD1 or TRBD2 (6 bases each). The CDR3 runs 15 residues. Looked up from germline, CDR1 is SGHVS and CDR2 is FQNEAQ. Trimming pared 6 bases from V and 2 bases from J, leaving 17 bases between. CDR3 nucleotide sequence: TGTGCCAGCAGTGGTTGGAGGGGGGATACCTACGAGCAGTACTTC. It translates to CASSGWRGDTYEQYF. The whole variable domain, remainder taken from reference TRBV7-8 and TRBJ2-7, is GAGVSQSPRYKVAKRGQDVALRCDPISGHVSLFWYQQALGQGPEFLTYFQNEAQLDKSGLPSDRFFAERPEGSVSTLKIQRTQQEDSAVYLCASSGWRGDTYEQYFGPGTRLTVT.

The V gene is TRBV5-1, the J gene TRBJ1-2, with TRBD1 as a possible D gene (6 bases). The germline CDR1 and CDR2 sequences are SGHRS and YFSETQ. The CDR3 consists of 15 residues. Trimming shortened V by 4 bases and J by 6 bases, and 19 bases separated the two germline ends. CDR3 residues: CASSPQGPGGDGYTF. As DNA, the CDR3 is TGCGCCAGCAGCCCACAGGGCCCAGGAGGAGATGGCTACACCTTC.

This chain links TRBV6-2 or TRBV6-3 with TRBJ2-7, with D possibly being TRBD1 (5 bases). The CDR3 has 15 amino acids. V lost 0 bases and J lost 6, with 15 bases in between. CDR1 and CDR2 from the germline V gene are MNHEY and SVGEGT. The DNA of the CDR3 is TGTGCCAGCAGTTACTCACCAGGGATGGGATCCGAGCAGTACTTC. This gives the protein CASSYSPGMGSEQYF.

This chain joins TRBV15 and TRBJ1-5; TRBD1 matches at 7 bases. Germline trimming cut 3 bases from V and 2 bases from J; bases unmatched to any gene: 7. CDR1 and CDR2 from the germline V gene are LNHNV and YYDKDF (reference sequence). The CDR3 has 16 residues. CDR3 nucleotides: TGTGCCACCAGCAGTAGACAGGGTTTCGGCAATCAGCCCCAGCATTTT. Amino acids: CATSSRQGFGNQPQHF.

This clone was seen once. This chain uses TRBV6-2 or TRBV6-3 with TRBJ2-1; TRBD2 matches at 8 bases. This CDR3 region has 15 residues. From germline, CDR1 is MNHEY and CDR2 SVGEGT. The V and J ends lost 0 bases and 9 bases, in that order; junction bases with no gene match: 7. CDR3 loop: CASSYSRGGAREQFF. The CDR3 nucleotides are TGTGCCAGCAGTTACTCCCGGGGGGGGGCGCGTGAGCAGTTCTTC.

The V and J genes are TRBV6-5 and TRBJ1-2, with TRBD1 matching 7 bases. The germline V gene has CDR1 MNHEY and CDR2 SVGAGI. This CDR3 has 14 residues. V lost 7 bases and J lost 8; bases outside the gene matches: 13. This chain's CDR3 is CASTPNGQAGGYTF. The CDR3 DNA reads as TGTGCCAGCACCCCGAACGGACAGGCCGGGGGCTACACCTTC.

This chain uses TRBV29-1 with TRBJ1-1; D is ambiguous. Trimming removed 4 bases at V and 4 bases at J, with 4 bases between. Per the germline V gene, CDR1 is SQVTM and CDR2 is ANQGSEA. The CDR3 runs 10 residues. The CDR3 reads CSVGRTEAFF. The CDR3 bases are TGCAGCGTTGGACGCACTGAAGCTTTCTTT.

The V gene is TRBV3-1 (or the pseudogene TRBV3-2), the J gene TRBJ2-6, with no clear D. CDR1 is LGHDT and CDR2 is YNNKEL in the germline V gene (reference sequence). There are 13 residues in the CDR3. V lost 1 base and J 4 bases, leaving 2 bases between the germline ends. CDR3 DNA: TGTGCCAGCAGCCAAGGAGGGGCCAACGTCCTGACTTTC. Translated: CASSQGGANVLTF.

This clone showed up just once. The V gene is TRBV9, the J gene TRBJ2-4; TRBD1 is a possible D gene (8 bases). Trimming pared 4 bases from V and 8 bases from J, leaving 22 bases between. Germline CDR1 SGDLS, CDR2 YYNGEE. This CDR3 is built from 16 residues. The CDR3 region has the DNA TGTGCCAGCAGCCCGAGGACAGGGAATGCGGGGGACATTCAGTACTTC. Protein: CASSPRTGNAGDIQYF.

The chain combines TRBV13 with TRBJ1-1; D gene ambiguous. Germline CDR1 is PRHDT and CDR2 is FYEKMQ (reference sequence). V lost 0 bases, J lost 0 bases, and 5 bases lay in between. This CDR3 contains 14 residues. CDR3 sequence: CASSLGTMNTEAFF. CDR3 sequence (DNA): TGTGCCAGCAGCTTAGGGACAATGAACACTGAAGCTTTCTTT.

This clone appeared a single time. The CDR3 nucleotides are TGTGCCAGCAGTTACTCGGGCAGGAATCAGCCCCAGCATTTT. This encodes CASSYSGRNQPQHF. The rearrangement uses TRBV6-5 and TRBJ1-5, with D uncertain. The CDR3 is 14 amino acids. Germline V lookup: CDR1 MNHEY, CDR2 SVGAGI. V was pared by 0 bases and J by 4 bases, with 7 bases between.

The chain carries TRBV28 and TRBJ2-5, with 7 bases aligning to TRBD2. Looked up from germline, CDR1 is MDHEN and CDR2 is SYDVKM. The J segment lost 5 bases and the V segment lost 3 bases, leaving 6 bases of the junction unmatched. The CDR3 spans 14 residues. As DNA, the CDR3 is TGTGCCAGCAGTTTCGGGGCGGGAGTGGAGACCCAGTACTTC. Its translation is CASSFGAGVETQYF.

This clone came up once. The chain joins TRBV7-9 to TRBJ1-5; D is possibly TRBD1 (6 bases). Per the germline V gene, CDR1 is SEHNR and CDR2 is FQNEAQ (reference sequence). The CDR3 contains 17 residues. Trimming left V 0 bases short and J 4 bases short, with 16 bases between. CDR3 nucleotide sequence: TGTGCCAGCAGCTTAGCCTCTGGGGCAGGGGTAAATCAGCCCCAGCATTTT. It yields the protein CASSLASGAGVNQPQHF.

This chain connects TRBV28 to TRBJ1-5; D perhaps matches TRBD1 (6 bases). Germline V CDR1 and CDR2: MDHEN, SYDVKM. The CDR3 loop spans 18 amino acids. V dropped 3 bases and J dropped 1 base, with 19 bases sitting between them. The CDR3 region has the DNA TGTGCCAGCAGTTTGGCCCACAGGGTATTTTTAAGCAATCAGCCCCAGCATTTT. The encoded protein is CASSLAHRVFLSNQPQHF.

This chain links TRBV7-2 with TRBJ2-1, with 12 bases lining up with TRBD2. Germline values: CDR1 SGHTA, CDR2 FQGNSA. After removal of 1 base from V and 8 bases from J, the junction contained 6 bases not matched to a gene. The CDR3 contains 16 residues. CDR3 bases: TGTGCCAGCAGCTTAGGCTGGCTAGCGGGAGGGCATGAGCAGTTCTTC. Encoded protein: CASSLGWLAGGHEQFF.

The chain uses TRBV21-1 and TRBJ1-3. TRBV21-1 is classified as a pseudogene. This CDR3 has 16 amino acids. CDR3 bases: TGTGCCAGCAGCAAAGGGGGGGTGCACTCTGGAAACACCATATATTTT. Residues: CASSKGGVHSGNTIYF.

The chain employs TRBV28 and TRBJ1-5; D call uncertain. The length of the CDR3 is 12 residues. Trimming stripped 7 bases from V and 6 bases from J, with 10 bases between. CDR1 MDHEN and CDR2 SYDVKM come from the germline V gene. CDR3 sequence (DNA): TGTGCCAGCAAGGGTATGCGTCAGCCCCAGCATTTT. Encoded protein: CASKGMRQPQHF.

CDR3 nucleotides: TGTGCCAGCAGCCCCGGGAGGGATGAGCAGTTCTTC. Translated, it gives CASSPGRDEQFF. The chain combines TRBV7-8 with TRBJ2-1; 8 bases fit TRBD2. V dropped 5 bases and J dropped 8; count of bases not matched to a gene: 2. CDR1 and CDR2 (germline): SGHVS, FQNEAQ. This CDR3 has 12 amino acids.

This rearrangement joins TRBV28 to TRBJ1-1, with a possible D match to TRBD1 (6 bases). Per the germline V gene, CDR1 is MDHEN and CDR2 is SYDVKM. V lost 8 bases and J lost 3, with 13 bases in between. The CDR3 runs 13 residues. CDR3 region: CASPNRDHTEAFF. As DNA, the CDR3 is TGTGCCAGCCCGAACAGGGATCACACTGAAGCTTTCTTT.

The chain joins TRBV2 to TRBJ2-3, with 12 bases aligning to TRBD2. Per germline, CDR1 SNHLY and CDR2 FYNNEI. CDR3 size: 17 residues. The ends lost 5 bases at V and 2 bases at J; junction bases unmatched: 8. CDR3 residues: CASSTTSGGPSTDTQYF. DNA of the CDR3: TGTGCCAGCAGTACTACTAGCGGGGGGCCTTCCACAGATACGCAGTATTTT.

The gene calls are TRBV9 and TRBJ2-1; 8 bases fit TRBD1. Germline trimming cut 3 bases from V and 6 bases from J; bases unmatched to any gene: 11. CDR3 size: 16 residues. Per germline, CDR1 SGDLS and CDR2 YYNGEE. Here the CDR3 reads CASSDQTGESGNEQFF. The CDR3 DNA follows: TGTGCCAGCAGCGACCAGACAGGGGAAAGCGGCAATGAGCAGTTCTTC.

This chain joins TRBV6-5 and TRBJ2-7; perhaps D is TRBD1 or TRBD2 (7 bases each). The CDR3 has 15 residues. Trimming left V 4 bases short and J 3 bases short, with 16 bases between. In germline, CDR1 is MNHEY, CDR2 SVGAGI. CDR3 nucleotides: TGTGCCAGCAGTTGGCTAGCAGGGGGGGACTACGAGCAGTACTTC. Encoded protein: CASSWLAGGDYEQYF.

The chain has TRBV28 and TRBJ1-4, with D perhaps TRBD1 (6 bases). Looked up from germline, CDR1 is MDHEN and CDR2 is SYDVKM. The CDR3 sequence is 15 residues long. Deletions cut 4 bases from V and 2 bases from J, with 11 bases between. CDR3 nucleotides: TGTGCCAGCAGTTCCCCGGACAGCACTAATGAAAAACTGTTTTTT. This translates into CASSSPDSTNEKLFF.

This clone appeared a single time. The chain links TRBV2 to TRBJ1-2; unclear D gene. CDR1 is SNHLY, CDR2 FYNNEI, per germline. Trimming removed 11 bases at V and 7 bases at J, with 20 bases between. The CDR3 loop spans 13 amino acids. The CDR3 loop is CAVRGSRTAGYTF. CDR3 in DNA: TGTGCCGTTCGGGGTTCGCGCACGGCTGGCTACACCTTC. Combining the CDR3 with reference TRBV2 and TRBJ1-2 gives the whole variable domain EPEVTQTPSHQVTQMGQEVILRCVPISNHLYFYWYRQILGQKVEFLVSFYNNEISEKSEIFDDQFSVERPDGSNFTLKIRSTKLEDSAMYFCAVRGSRTAGYTFGSGTRLTVV.

The V call is TRBV5-1, the J call TRBJ1-3; D not certain. The V gene's germline CDR1 is SGHRS and CDR2 YFSETQ. The CDR3 spans 16 residues. The V and J ends lost 0 bases and 4 bases respectively, with 14 bases between them. CDR3 nucleotide sequence: TGCGCCAGCAGCTTGGCGGGGAGCGGACTCGGAAACACCATATATTTT. It is translated as CASSLAGSGLGNTIYF.

The chain is built from TRBV2 and TRBJ1-2; possibly TRBD1 for D (5 bases). This CDR3 has 14 residues. Trimming took off 3 bases at V and 7 bases at J, with 15 bases between the two ends. Germline V gene data show CDR1 as SNHLY and CDR2 as FYNNEI. The CDR3 DNA reads as TGTGCCAGCAGTGAGGAGGGGAGCATCGGTGGCTACACCTTC. Its protein is CASSEEGSIGGYTF. The variable domain in full, with the rest retrieved from reference TRBV2 and TRBJ1-2, is EPEVTQTPSHQVTQMGQEVILRCVPISNHLYFYWYRQILGQKVEFLVSFYNNEISEKSEIFDDQFSVERPDGSNFTLKIRSTKLEDSAMYFCASSEEGSIGGYTFGSGTRLTVV.

This clone came up a few times. The rearrangement joins TRBV11-2 to TRBJ2-5, with 12 bases fitting TRBD1. V gave up 6 bases and J gave up 9 bases; unmatched junction bases: 2. CDR1 and CDR2 (germline): SGHAT, FQNNGV. The CDR3 spans 12 residues. The CDR3 region is CASSRDRGPQYF. The CDR3 region has the DNA TGTGCCAGCAGTAGGGACAGGGGGCCCCAGTACTTC.

V gene TRBV7-2 combines with J gene TRBJ1-6; 7 bases align to TRBD1. The germline V gene encodes CDR1 SGHTA and CDR2 FQGNSA. The V and J ends lost 5 bases and 13 bases, in that order; junction bases with no gene match: 11. The CDR3 length is 14 residues. This CDR3 is CASSEGGARGPLHF. Written as DNA, the CDR3 is TGTGCCAGCAGCGAAGGGGGCGCCCGGGGTCCCCTCCACTTT. Variable domain in full (rest from reference TRBV7-2 and TRBJ1-6): GAGVSQSPSNKVTEKGKDVELRCDPISGHTALYWYRQSLGQGLEFLIYFQGNSAPDKSGLPSDRFSAERTGGSVSTLTIQRTQQEDSAVYLCASSEGGARGPLHFGNGTRLTVT.

The chain carries TRBV10-3 and TRBJ2-2, with 8 bases matching TRBD2. J was trimmed by 0 bases and V by 7 bases; bases with no gene match: 7. Looked up from germline, CDR1 is ENHRY and CDR2 is SYGVKD. The CDR3 is 16 residues long. CDR3 loop: CAITQREGTNTGELFF. The CDR3 DNA follows: TGTGCCATCACCCAACGGGAGGGAACGAACACCGGGGAGCTGTTTTTT.

In this sample, this clone turned up a few times. The rearrangement uses TRBV30 and TRBJ2-7; D perhaps matches TRBD2 (5 bases). This CDR3 is 13 amino acids long. CDR1 and CDR2 (germline): GTSNPN, SVGIG (reference sequence). V lost 0 bases and J 1 base, leaving 7 bases between the germline ends. CDR3 nucleotide sequence: TGTGCCTGGAGTGTTCAGCGGTCCTACGAGCAGTACTTC. It specifies CAWSVQRSYEQYF.